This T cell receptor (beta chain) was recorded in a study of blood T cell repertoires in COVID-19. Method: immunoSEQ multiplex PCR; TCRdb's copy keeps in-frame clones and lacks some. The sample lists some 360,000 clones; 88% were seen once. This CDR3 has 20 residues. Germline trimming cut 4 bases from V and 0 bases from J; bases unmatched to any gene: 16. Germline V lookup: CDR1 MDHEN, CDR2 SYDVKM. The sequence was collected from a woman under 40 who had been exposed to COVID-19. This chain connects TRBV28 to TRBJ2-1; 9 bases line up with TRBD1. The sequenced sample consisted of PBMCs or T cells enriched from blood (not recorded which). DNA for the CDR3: TGTGCCAGCAGTTCGGACAGGGGCCCTCTCCACCTTAGCTCCTACAATGAGCAGTTCTTC. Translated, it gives CASSSDRGPLHLSSYNEQFF. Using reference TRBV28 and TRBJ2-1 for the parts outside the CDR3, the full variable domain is DVKVTQSSRYLVKRTGEKVFLECVQDMDHENMFWYRQDPGLGLRLIYFSYDVKMKEKGDIPEGYSVSREKKERFSLILESASTNQTSMYLCASSSDRGPLHLSSYNEQFFGPGTRLTVL.